This T cell receptor beta chain was profiled in a study of Ad26.COV2.S vaccination and SARS-CoV-2 variants. At the level of the study: By the intramuscular route, Ad26.COV2.S was given once, or twice 56 days apart.

Treatment of the sample: over 15 received Ad26.COV2.S at low or high dose, single or two shots; a few received placebo; per-sample allocation not given. Sampling was performed 63 days after the first vaccine or placebo injection. Data came from immunoSEQ multiplex PCR; TCRdb stores just in-frame clones and leaves some out. The sample yields around 320,000 clones, over 75% seen once. V lost 5 bases to trimming and J lost 4 bases; unmatched junction nucleotides: 4. Germline V gives CDR1 SGHTA, CDR2 FQGNSA. This CDR3 comprises 14 residues. The receptor comes from a person aged 18-60 years who received the Ad26.COV2.S COVID-19 vaccine or a placebo. The chain employs TRBV7-2 and TRBJ1-1; TRBD1 agrees at 10 bases. The material was peripheral blood, obtained in a trial of Ad26.COV2.S vaccine versus placebo. CDR3 nucleotide sequence: TGTGCCAGCAGCGCCCGACAGGGGGCCACTGAAGCTTTCTTT. The encoded protein is CASSARQGATEAFF.